This is a list of T cell receptor beta chains from one sample in a study of T cell changes during pregnancy in multiple sclerosis. Clones were sequenced by immunoSEQ multiplex PCR, and TCRdb holds only the in-frame ones, with some missing. The sample carries tens of thousands of clones, 93% recorded once. Material: peripheral blood, obtained in the second trimester of pregnancy. These receptor sequences come from a female donor with multiple sclerosis, enrolled in a pregnancy study. The CDR3 runs from the conserved cysteine through the conserved F or W. The order of the fields is V gene, D gene, clone size, J gene, CDR3 DNA, CDR3 protein. D genes are given only for firm matches. Not all rows give a size; the values are once, few, many and, for expanded clones, a class.

v_gene: TRBV4-2
d_gene: -
abundance: -
j_gene: TRBJ1-4
CDR3nt: TGTGCCAGCAGCCAAGCTCCCCAGGGTGATGAAAAACTGTTTTTT
CDR3aa: CASSQAPQGDEKLFF

v_gene: TRBV11-2
d_gene: -
abundance: -
j_gene: TRBJ2-7
CDR3nt: TGTGCCAGCAGCCCCGCCGGACTAAACTACGAGCAGTACTTC
CDR3aa: CASSPAGLNYEQYF

v_gene: TRBV11-1
d_gene: TRBD1
abundance: -
j_gene: TRBJ2-2
CDR3nt: TGTGCCAGCAGCTTAGGGGACAGGGGCACCGGGGAGCTGTTTTTT
CDR3aa: CASSLGDRGTGELFF

v_gene: TRBV6-1
d_gene: -
abundance: -
j_gene: TRBJ1-1
CDR3nt: TGTGCCAGCAGATCGGGAAGGAAAGCTTTCTTT
CDR3aa: CASRSGRKAFF

v_gene: TRBV5-6
d_gene: -
abundance: -
j_gene: TRBJ2-1
CDR3nt: TGTGCCAGCAGCTTTGGGGGGGCCCTATACAATGAGCAGTTCTTC
CDR3aa: CASSFGGALYNEQFF

v_gene: TRBV5-1
d_gene: TRBD1
abundance: -
j_gene: TRBJ1-2
CDR3nt: TGCGCCAGCAGCTATTCGGGACAGGGGGCAGGTGGCTACACCTTC
CDR3aa: CASSYSGQGAGGYTF

v_gene: TRBV5-1
d_gene: TRBD1
abundance: few
j_gene: TRBJ2-2
CDR3nt: TGCGCCAGCAGCTTGAGGACAGGGAGCGGGGAGCTGTTTTTT
CDR3aa: CASSLRTGSGELFF

v_gene: TRBV9
d_gene: TRBD2
abundance: -
j_gene: TRBJ2-1
CDR3nt: TGTGCCAGCAGCGTAGTTAGCGGGGGCCCCGGGGAGCAGTTCTTC
CDR3aa: CASSVVSGGPGEQFF

v_gene: TRBV9
d_gene: -
abundance: -
j_gene: TRBJ1-1
CDR3nt: TGTGCCAGCAGCGTAGTAAGTTGGGCCTACGCGTTGAACACTGAAGCTTTCTTT
CDR3aa: CASSVVSWAYALNTEAFF

v_gene: TRBV6-1
d_gene: -
abundance: -
j_gene: TRBJ1-4
CDR3nt: TGTGCCAGCCGGGAAAATAATGAAAAACTGTTTTTT
CDR3aa: CASRENNEKLFF

v_gene: TRBV18
d_gene: -
abundance: -
j_gene: TRBJ2-2
CDR3nt: TGTGCCAGCTCACGTCAGGGTTGGGGCCACACCGGGGAGCTGTTTTTT
CDR3aa: CASSRQGWGHTGELFF

v_gene: TRBV18
d_gene: TRBD2
abundance: -
j_gene: TRBJ2-2
CDR3nt: TGTGCCAGCTCACCGAACCCTCTTGCGGGAGTCACCGGGGAGCTGTTTTTT
CDR3aa: CASSPNPLAGVTGELFF

v_gene: TRBV2
d_gene: -
abundance: -
j_gene: TRBJ1-2
CDR3nt: TGTGCCAGCACTTCCACCGGGACACCCTATGGCTACACCTTC
CDR3aa: CASTSTGTPYGYTF

v_gene: TRBV27
d_gene: TRBD1
abundance: once
j_gene: TRBJ2-7
CDR3nt: TGTGCCAGCAGTTTAGGGACAGGGTACGAGCAGTACTTC
CDR3aa: CASSLGTGYEQYF

v_gene: TRBV9
d_gene: -
abundance: -
j_gene: TRBJ2-2
CDR3nt: TGTGCCAGCAGCGTATATCCAGACACCGGGGAGCTGTTTTTT
CDR3aa: CASSVYPDTGELFF

v_gene: TRBV5-1
d_gene: TRBD2
abundance: -
j_gene: TRBJ2-3
CDR3nt: TGCGCCAGCAGCTTTTGGCTAGCGGGGGTAGATAGATACACAGATACGCAGTATTTT
CDR3aa: CASSFWLAGVDRYTDTQYF

v_gene: TRBV7-9
d_gene: -
abundance: -
j_gene: TRBJ1-1
CDR3nt: TGTGCCAGCAGCCCGTACTTAGGTCGGGGTGGGTTTTCTGAAGCTTTCTTT
CDR3aa: CASSPYLGRGGFSEAFF

v_gene: TRBV9
d_gene: TRBD2
abundance: -
j_gene: TRBJ2-1
CDR3nt: TGTGCCAGCAGCGTAGTTGGGAGGGACTACAATGAGCAGTTCTTC
CDR3aa: CASSVVGRDYNEQFF

v_gene: TRBV7-6
d_gene: -
abundance: -
j_gene: TRBJ1-6
CDR3nt: TGTGCCAGCAGCCGGGAAGCCGGGTCAACTTTCTATAATTCACCCCTCCACTTT
CDR3aa: CASSREAGSTFYNSPLHF

v_gene: TRBV19
d_gene: -
abundance: -
j_gene: TRBJ1-2
CDR3nt: TGTGCCAGTAGTATTGGGGCGGGAAGGGATGGCTACACCTTC
CDR3aa: CASSIGAGRDGYTF

v_gene: TRBV5-6
d_gene: -
abundance: -
j_gene: TRBJ1-4
CDR3nt: TGTGCCAGCAGCTTGGATAACACGCCGGAAAAACTGTTTTTT
CDR3aa: CASSLDNTPEKLFF

v_gene: TRBV2
d_gene: -
abundance: -
j_gene: TRBJ1-5
CDR3nt: TGTGCCAGCAGCGGGGATAGCAATCAGCCCCAGCATTTT
CDR3aa: CASSGDSNQPQHF

v_gene: TRBV2
d_gene: -
abundance: -
j_gene: TRBJ1-6
CDR3nt: TGTGCCAGCACTTCTCGGATTTGGGGCCCACCCCTCCACTTT
CDR3aa: CASTSRIWGPPLHF

v_gene: TRBV30
d_gene: -
abundance: -
j_gene: TRBJ1-3
CDR3nt: TGTGCCTGGAGTGTAGGGAGATACTCTGGAAACACCATATATTTT
CDR3aa: CAWSVGRYSGNTIYF

v_gene: TRBV4-1
d_gene: TRBD1
abundance: -
j_gene: TRBJ1-1
CDR3nt: TGCGCCAGCAGCCACCGACAGGGGGCTAAGAACACTGAAGCTTTCTTT
CDR3aa: CASSHRQGAKNTEAFF

v_gene: TRBV19
d_gene: -
abundance: -
j_gene: TRBJ2-3
CDR3nt: TGTGCTACAGGGACAGATACGCAGTATTTT
CDR3aa: CATGTDTQYF

v_gene: TRBV2
d_gene: -
abundance: -
j_gene: TRBJ1-3
CDR3nt: TGTGCCAGCAGGTACAGGGACACCATATATTTT
CDR3aa: CASRYRDTIYF

v_gene: TRBV14
d_gene: -
abundance: -
j_gene: TRBJ2-7
CDR3nt: TGTGCCAGCAGCCAGCGCGGGCCGTGGACTTCCTACGAGCAGTACTTC
CDR3aa: CASSQRGPWTSYEQYF